This TCR beta chain was recovered during a study of human T cells and chemical hapten exposure. Study in general: Per-sample TCR yields varied mainly from small pooled library volume differences.

The CDR3 totals 18 residues. Germline V CDR1 and CDR2: MNHNS, SASEGT. Trimming removed 7 bases at V and 0 bases at J, with 24 bases between. Noted time point: healthy volunteer bleed at 2 weeks. RNA extraction used unfractionated whole blood as the source of total RNA. Individual cDNA molecules received unique molecular identifiers in the library. Per the original data handling: The number of TCRs in each sample had a median of roughly 100,000 and spanned roughly 23,224 to 750,000. TCRdb ran MiXCR on the RACE reads and lists one entry per CDR3 protein. These V and J calls derive from TCRdb rather than the authors' analysis. The sample lists about 45,000 distinct CDR3 sequences; 3.5% to 4.5% were seen once. This clonotype was counted at least ten times.

The V gene is TRBV6-1, the J gene TRBJ1-1; a weak D match, TRBD1 (6 bases). This receptor was obtained from a female donor in good health. Some clones in this sample may be carry-over from other donors' samples. Sequencing was carried out using whole blood. The CDR3 bases are TGTGCCAGCACCCAAATAAGGACGGGAAGGGGGATGAACACTGAAGCTTTCTTT. Translation gives CASTQIRTGRGMNTEAFF.